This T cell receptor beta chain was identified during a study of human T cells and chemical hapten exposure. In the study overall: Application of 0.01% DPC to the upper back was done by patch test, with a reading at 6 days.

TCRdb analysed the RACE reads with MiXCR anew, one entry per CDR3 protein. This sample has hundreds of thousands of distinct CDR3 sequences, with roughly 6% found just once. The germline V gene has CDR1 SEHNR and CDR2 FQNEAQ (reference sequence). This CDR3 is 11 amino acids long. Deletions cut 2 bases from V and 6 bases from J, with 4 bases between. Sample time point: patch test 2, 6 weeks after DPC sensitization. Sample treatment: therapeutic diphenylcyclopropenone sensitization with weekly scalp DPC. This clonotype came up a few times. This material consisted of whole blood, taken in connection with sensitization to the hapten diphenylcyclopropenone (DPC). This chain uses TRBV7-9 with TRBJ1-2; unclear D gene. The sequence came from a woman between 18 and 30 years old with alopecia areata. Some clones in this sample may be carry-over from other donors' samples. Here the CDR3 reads CASSLIDGYTF. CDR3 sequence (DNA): TGTGCCAGCAGCTTAATCGATGGCTACACCTTC.